The source of this T cell receptor beta chain is a study of CD8 T cells in ankylosing spondylitis. Study-level points and caveats: In reactive arthritis synovial fluid and blood, some motif variants had been reported before. Disease-linked clones reportedly showed significant enrichment in matched ankylosing spondylitis synovial fluid.

V was shortened by 4 bases and J by 2 bases, with 5 bases between the two germline ends. This CDR3 has 12 amino acids. Germline CDR1 and CDR2: DFQATT and SNEGSKA (reference sequence). TCR beta libraries were made by quantitative 5'-RACE with molecular barcodes. MiXCR was run by TCRdb on the 5' RACE reads, yielding one entry per CDR3 protein. The sample has roughly 160,000 distinct CDR3 sequences, more than 9% seen once. This clonotype was seen repeatedly, ten times or more. The antigen remains unidentified. This rearrangement joins TRBV20-1 to TRBJ1-4; D uncertain. The sequencing input was blood, either unsorted or a sorted T cell fraction (not recorded which). The sequence derives from a male donor with ankylosing spondylitis or in good health (not recorded which). For the CDR3, the DNA is TGCAGTGCTATCTGGACTAATGAAAAACTGTTTTTT. Translated, it gives CSAIWTNEKLFF.